A single sample is the source of the 10 T cell receptor beta chains below, sequenced in a study of cytomegalovirus exposure and HLA in healthy donors. The PCR used 60 Vbeta and 13 Jbeta primers. The assay was immunoSEQ multiplex PCR, and TCRdb's table has in-frame clones only and misses some. The table includes 85,000 to 100,000 clones, 65% to 80% detected once. The sample taken for sequencing was PBMCs. These receptors all stem from a human donor in good health.

As DNA, the CDR3 is TGTGCCAGCTCACCTGTGGGACAGGGGGGCAATCAGCCCCAGCATTTT. Amino acids: CASSPVGQGGNQPQHF. J is TRBJ1-5 and V is TRBV18, with 11 bases matching TRBD1. The trim removed 3 bases at V and 2 bases at J, leaving 3 bases unmatched. The germline gives CDR1 KGHSH, CDR2 LQKENI. The CDR3 spans 16 residues.

This clone was observed a handful of times. Written as DNA, the CDR3 is TGTGCCAGCAGCTGGACAGGGTCGAACACTGAAGCTTTCTTT. This translates into CASSWTGSNTEAFF. The chain uses TRBV13 and TRBJ1-1, with 8 bases that match TRBD1. The CDR3 has 14 amino acids. V shed 4 bases and J 1 base; nucleotides not matched to a gene: 2. The V gene's germline CDR1 is PRHDT and CDR2 FYEKMQ (reference sequence).

The gene calls are TRBV9 and TRBJ1-4; tentative D call: TRBD1 (6 bases). This CDR3 region has 16 residues. The ends were cut back, 4 bases at V and 0 bases at J, with 13 bases in the middle. Germline V CDR1 and CDR2: SGDLS, YYNGEE. CDR3 amino acids: CASSPHRDPTNEKLFF. The CDR3 region has the DNA TGTGCCAGCAGCCCCCACAGGGATCCAACTAATGAAAAACTGTTTTTT.

This clone has just a few counts. J is TRBJ1-4 and V is TRBV14, with D possibly being TRBD1 (5 bases). This CDR3 comprises 16 residues. Trimming pared 1 base from V and 8 bases from J, leaving 17 bases between. Germline V gene data show CDR1 as SGHDN and CDR2 as FVKESK. The CDR3 bases are TGTGCCAGCAGCCAAGTCGCGGGGGACCCTCACGAAAAACTGTTTTTT. The encoded protein is CASSQVAGDPHEKLFF.

This chain connects TRBV6-6 to TRBJ1-5; 8 nucleotides match TRBD1. Germline CDR1 MNHNY, CDR2 SVGAGI (reference sequence). CDR3 length: 15 residues. Losses at the gene ends were 6 bases for V and 3 bases for J; bases not matched to a gene: 7. The CDR3 loop is CASRMTGVPNQPQHF. The CDR3, as DNA: TGTGCCAGCAGAATGACAGGGGTCCCCAATCAGCCCCAGCATTTT.

The chain uses TRBV7-2 and TRBJ1-4, with 8 bases that match TRBD1. V gave up 5 bases and J gave up 5 bases; unmatched junction bases: 4. The CDR3 is made up of 14 amino acids. CDR1 SGHTA and CDR2 FQGNSA come from the germline V gene. The CDR3 protein is CASSPTGANEKLFF. The DNA of the CDR3 is TGTGCCAGCAGCCCGACAGGGGCCAATGAAAAACTGTTTTTT.

The V and J genes are TRBV6-5 and TRBJ2-1; 8 bases match TRBD2. There are 14 residues in the CDR3. V gave up 6 bases and J gave up 5 bases; unmatched junction bases: 6. CDR1 and CDR2 (germline): MNHEY, SVGAGI. Here the CDR3 reads CASRTTSGNNEQFF. The CDR3 DNA sequence: TGTGCCAGCAGAACAACTAGCGGTAACAATGAGCAGTTCTTC.

The V call is TRBV2, the J call TRBJ2-1, with 9 nucleotides matching TRBD2. CDR3 length equals 13 residues. The V segment lost 0 bases and the J segment 10 bases; nucleotides outside the gene matches: 1. The germline CDR1 and CDR2 sequences are SNHLY and FYNNEI. CDR3 sequence: CASSEAAGGEQFF. In DNA form, the CDR3 reads TGTGCCAGCAGTGAAGCGGCGGGGGGGGAGCAGTTCTTC.

The chain is built from TRBV5-4 and TRBJ2-3, with 8 bases aligning to TRBD2. The CDR3 extends over 15 amino acids. Germline loops: CDR1 SGHNT, CDR2 YYREEE (reference sequence). V dropped 5 bases and J dropped 4; count of bases not matched to a gene: 9. CDR3 sequence reads: CASSSGTRGSDTQYF. CDR3 sequence (DNA): TGTGCCAGCAGTTCCGGGACTAGAGGTTCAGATACGCAGTATTTT.

V usage is TRBV5-8 and J usage is TRBJ2-4; the D gene is possibly TRBD2 (6 bases). CDR1 and CDR2 from the germline V gene are SGHTS and YDEGEE. This CDR3 has 18 amino acids. Trimming took off 1 base at V and 0 bases at J, with 17 bases between the two ends. The CDR3 DNA reads as TGTGCCAGCAGCTTGTTGGGCAGGGACTCACTAGCCAAAAACATTCAGTACTTC. This encodes CASSLLGRDSLAKNIQYF.